This section outlines one T cell receptor beta chain sequence together with its context. The antigen remains unidentified. Use of 60 Vbeta and 13 Jbeta primers characterized the PCR. The repertoire was sequenced with immunoSEQ multiplex PCR; TCRdb's copy has only in-frame clones and lacks some. The sample carries around 80,000 clones, around 78% recorded once. This sample stems from a study of cytomegalovirus exposure and HLA in healthy donors. Whole-study findings and limits: The productive fraction for most TCR beta V segments was about 87% or about 30% in an earlier analysis.

Germline V lookup: CDR1 SGHTA, CDR2 FQGTGA. Trimming removed 5 bases from V and 7 bases from J; junction bases left unmatched: 7. The CDR3 length is 14 residues. This clonotype was sampled from a man in his forties in good health and CMV-seronegative. The sequenced sample consisted of PBMCs. The rearrangement uses TRBV7-3 and TRBJ2-1; 8 nucleotides line up with TRBD2. The CDR3 here is CASSRYGRGNEQFF. CDR3 sequence (DNA): TGTGCCAGCAGCCGGTACGGGAGGGGGAATGAGCAGTTCTTC. The full variable domain, completed using reference TRBV7-3 and TRBJ2-1, is GAGVSQTPSNKVTEKGKYVELRCDPISGHTALYWYRQSLGQGPEFLIYFQGTGAADDSGLPNDRFFAVRPEGSVSTLKIQRTERGDSAVYLCASSRYGRGNEQFFGPGTRLTVL.